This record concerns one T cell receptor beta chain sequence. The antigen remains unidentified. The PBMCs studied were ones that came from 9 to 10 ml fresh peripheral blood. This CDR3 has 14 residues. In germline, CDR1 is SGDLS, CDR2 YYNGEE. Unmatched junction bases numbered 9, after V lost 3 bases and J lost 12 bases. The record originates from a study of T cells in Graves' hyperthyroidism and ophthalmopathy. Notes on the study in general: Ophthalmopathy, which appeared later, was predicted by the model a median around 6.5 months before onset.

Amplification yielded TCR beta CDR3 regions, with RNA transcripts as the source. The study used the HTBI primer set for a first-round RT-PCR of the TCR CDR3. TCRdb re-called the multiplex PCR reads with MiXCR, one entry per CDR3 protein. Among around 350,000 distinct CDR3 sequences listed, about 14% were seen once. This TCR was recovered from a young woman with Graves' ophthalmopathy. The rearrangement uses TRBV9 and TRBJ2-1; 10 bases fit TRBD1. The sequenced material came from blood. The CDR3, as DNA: TGTGCCAGCAGCGCGGGACAGGGGTCTCAAGGGCAGTTCTTC. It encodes CASSAGQGSQGQFF.